This T cell receptor beta chain was sequenced during a study of cytomegalovirus exposure and HLA in healthy donors. Study-level findings and limits: The study reported that TCR beta sequences accurately predicted HLA-A and HLA-B alleles in most subjects.

13 Jbeta primers and 60 Vbeta primers were used for the PCR. TCRdb's table, derived via immunoSEQ multiplex PCR, lists solely in-frame clones and lacks some. The sample's table shows some 55,000 clones. Note on this clone: What it recognizes is unknown.

CDR1 and CDR2 (germline): SNHLY, FYNNEI. The CDR3 consists of 11 residues. With 8 bases removed from V and 4 bases from J, the gap between germline ends came to 8 bases. J is TRBJ1-2 and V is TRBV2; a weak D match, TRBD1 (5 bases). The sequence was collected from a woman aged 40 to 50 in good health and CMV-seronegative. The material sequenced was PBMCs. CDR3 DNA sequence: TGTGCCAGCCTACAGGTCTATGGCTACACCTTC. Its protein product is CASLQVYGYTF.